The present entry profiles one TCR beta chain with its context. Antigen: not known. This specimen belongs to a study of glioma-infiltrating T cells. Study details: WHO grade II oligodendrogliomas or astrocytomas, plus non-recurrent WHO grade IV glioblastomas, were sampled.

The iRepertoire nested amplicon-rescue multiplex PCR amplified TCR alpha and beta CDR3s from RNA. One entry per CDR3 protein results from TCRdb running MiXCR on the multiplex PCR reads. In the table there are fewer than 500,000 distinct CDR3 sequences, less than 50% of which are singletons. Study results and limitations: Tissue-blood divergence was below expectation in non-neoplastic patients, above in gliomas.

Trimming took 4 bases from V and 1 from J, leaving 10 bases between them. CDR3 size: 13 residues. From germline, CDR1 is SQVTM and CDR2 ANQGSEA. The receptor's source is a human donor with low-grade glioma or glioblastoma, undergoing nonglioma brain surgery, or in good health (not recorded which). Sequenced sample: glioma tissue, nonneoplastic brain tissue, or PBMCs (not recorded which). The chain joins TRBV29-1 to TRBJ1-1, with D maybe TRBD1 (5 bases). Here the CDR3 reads CSVGRQSNTEAFF. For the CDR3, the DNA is TGCAGCGTTGGTAGACAGTCGAACACTGAAGCTTTCTTT.